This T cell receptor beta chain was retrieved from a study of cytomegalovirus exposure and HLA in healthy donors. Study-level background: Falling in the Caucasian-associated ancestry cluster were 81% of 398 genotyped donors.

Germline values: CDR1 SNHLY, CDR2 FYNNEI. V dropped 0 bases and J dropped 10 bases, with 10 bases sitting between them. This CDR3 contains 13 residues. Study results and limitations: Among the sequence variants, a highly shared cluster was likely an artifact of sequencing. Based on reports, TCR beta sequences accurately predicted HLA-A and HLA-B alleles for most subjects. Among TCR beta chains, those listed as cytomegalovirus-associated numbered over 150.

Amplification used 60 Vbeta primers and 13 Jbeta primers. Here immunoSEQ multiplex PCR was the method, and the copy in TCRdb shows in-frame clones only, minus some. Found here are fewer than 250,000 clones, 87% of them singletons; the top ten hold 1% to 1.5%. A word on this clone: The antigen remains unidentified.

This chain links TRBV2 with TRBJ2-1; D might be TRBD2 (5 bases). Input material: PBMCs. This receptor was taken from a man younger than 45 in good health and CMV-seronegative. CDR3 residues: CASSEARAGEQFF. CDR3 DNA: TGTGCCAGCAGTGAAGCGAGGGCAGGCGAGCAGTTCTTC.